The 23 T cell receptor beta chains below all came from one sample that was sequenced in a study of blood T cell repertoires in COVID-19. This table comes from immunoSEQ multiplex PCR, and its TCRdb copy is limited to in-frame clones, with some not included. The table shows 200,000 to 250,000 clones, with around 90% occurring only once. Material: peripheral blood. The receptors come from a woman under 30 who had recovered from COVID-19.

As DNA, the CDR3 is TGTGCCAGCAGTCAGGGACAGGGGCCTTCCTACGAGCAGTACTTC. Translation: CASSQGQGPSYEQYF. The chain joins TRBV6-2 or TRBV6-3 to TRBJ2-7, with TRBD1 identical over 10 bases. The CDR3 covers 15 residues. The junction had 5 bases not matched to a gene; V was cut back by 5 bases and J by 1 base. The V gene's germline CDR1 is MNHEY and CDR2 SVGEGT.

There are a few counts of this clone. The chain is built from TRBV18 and TRBJ2-7, with 7 positions matching TRBD1. This CDR3 spans 15 amino acids. V lost 5 bases, J lost 4 bases, and 11 bases stayed unmatched. Germline CDR1 is KGHSH and CDR2 is LQKENI. The CDR3 bases are TGTGCCAGCTCAACTCCGGGACAGAATACATACGAGCAGTACTTC. Amino acids: CASSTPGQNTYEQYF.

This clone was counted between two and nine times. The chain joins TRBV6-5 to TRBJ2-1; D possibly corresponds to TRBD1 (5 bases). The CDR3 totals 14 residues. V lost 6 bases and J 1 base, leaving 10 bases between the germline ends. The germline V gene encodes CDR1 MNHEY and CDR2 SVGAGI. The CDR3 bases are TGTGCCAGCAGATTGGGGCTATCCTACAATGAGCAGTTCTTC. It yields the protein CASRLGLSYNEQFF.

CDR3 amino acids: CAWSVGDRGKAFF. The CDR3 DNA reads as TGTGCCTGGAGTGTCGGTGACAGGGGAAAGGCTTTCTTT. This rearrangement joins TRBV30 to TRBJ1-1, with 8 bases lining up with TRBD1. J gave up 11 bases and V 0 bases, and 8 bases lay outside the gene matches. The CDR3 runs to 13 residues. From germline, CDR1 is GTSNPN and CDR2 SVGIG (reference sequence).

This clone occurred once. The chain carries TRBV7-2 and TRBJ2-3; TRBD2 matches 7 bases. The CDR3 spans 15 residues. With 0 bases clipped from V and 5 bases from J, the junction kept 5 bases outside the gene matches. Germline V gene lookup returns CDR1 SGHTA and CDR2 FQGNSA. The CDR3 is CASSLAAGEGDTQYF. CDR3 coding DNA: TGTGCCAGCAGCTTAGCGGCGGGAGAGGGAGATACGCAGTATTTT. The variable domain in full, with the rest retrieved from reference TRBV7-2 and TRBJ2-3, is GAGVSQSPSNKVTEKGKDVELRCDPISGHTALYWYRQSLGQGLEFLIYFQGNSAPDKSGLPSDRFSAERTGGSVSTLTIQRTQQEDSAVYLCASSLAAGEGDTQYFGPGTRLTVL.

In nucleotides, the CDR3 is TGTGCCTGGAGTGTACGGGGGTCTGAGCAGTTCTTC. Translated: CAWSVRGSEQFF. This rearrangement joins TRBV30 to TRBJ2-1; possibly TRBD2 for D (6 bases). CDR1 and CDR2 from the germline V gene are GTSNPN and SVGIG (reference sequence). The CDR3 is 12 amino acids. V was trimmed by 0 bases and J by 9 bases, leaving 9 bases between them.

This chain uses TRBV7-6 with TRBJ2-7, with 8 positions matching TRBD2. The germline V gene encodes CDR1 SGHVS and CDR2 FNYEAQ. This CDR3 has 16 amino acids. The ends lost 5 bases at V and 4 bases at J; junction bases unmatched: 13. The CDR3 DNA is TGTGCCAGCAGCCCCCGGAGTGCGGGAGGCCAGTACGAGCAGTACTTC. Its translation is CASSPRSAGGQYEQYF. Variable domain in full (rest from reference TRBV7-6 and TRBJ2-7): GAGVSQSPRYKVTKRGQDVALRCDPISGHVSLYWYRQALGQGPEFLTYFNYEAQQDKSGLPNDRFSAERPEGSISTLTIQRTEQRDSAMYRCASSPRSAGGQYEQYFGPGTRLTVT.

V usage is TRBV5-4 and J usage is TRBJ1-2; 8 nucleotides align to TRBD1. The CDR3 sequence is 16 residues long. V shed 3 bases and J 4 bases; nucleotides not matched to a gene: 11. Germline CDR1 and CDR2: SGHNT and YYREEE (reference sequence). Written as DNA, the CDR3 is TGTGCCAGCAGCTCCGGGACAGGCCGAAAATCCTATGGCTACACCTTC. Translation gives CASSSGTGRKSYGYTF.

This clone has only a few counts. J is TRBJ1-1 and V is TRBV6-5; the D gene is possibly TRBD1 (5 bases). Germline lookup yields CDR1 MNHEY and CDR2 SVGAGI. This CDR3 comprises 14 residues. V was shortened by 4 bases and J by 8 bases, with 17 bases between the two germline ends. The CDR3 sequence is CASSLDTSTVEAFF. The CDR3, as DNA: TGTGCCAGCAGTTTGGACACTTCAACAGTCGAAGCTTTCTTT.

The rearrangement links TRBV6-2 or TRBV6-3 to TRBJ2-3; TRBD2 is a possible D gene (6 bases). CDR3 size: 13 residues. Germline CDR1 MNHEY, CDR2 SVGEGT. V lost 0 bases and J lost 5, with 6 bases in between. The CDR3 bases are TGTGCCAGCAGTTACTCGGGACTAGATACGCAGTATTTT. Its protein product is CASSYSGLDTQYF.

The gene calls are TRBV9 and TRBJ1-2; D is undetermined. V was cut by 0 bases and J by 7 bases, with 10 bases left in between. CDR3 size: 13 residues. The germline V gene has CDR1 SGDLS and CDR2 YYNGEE. The CDR3 loop is CASSVVSGSGYTF. The CDR3 DNA reads as TGTGCCAGCAGCGTAGTGTCCGGGTCTGGCTACACCTTC.

The CDR3 nucleotides read TGTGCCAGCAGCTTAGAGTTTTTAGACGGGTCCAACACCGGGGAGCTGTTTTTT. This translates into CASSLEFLDGSNTGELFF. The chain combines TRBV7-2 with TRBJ2-2, with D unresolved. Germline CDR1 and CDR2: SGHTA and FQGNSA. CDR3 size: 18 residues. The V gene lost 1 base and the J gene lost 2 bases, with 17 bases spanning the gap. The full variable domain, with the rest looked up from reference TRBV7-2 and TRBJ2-2, is GAGVSQSPSNKVTEKGKDVELRCDPISGHTALYWYRQSLGQGLEFLIYFQGNSAPDKSGLPSDRFSAERTGGSVSTLTIQRTQQEDSAVYLCASSLEFLDGSNTGELFFGEGSRLTVL.

This chain joins TRBV18 and TRBJ2-1, with D hard to call. In germline, CDR1 is KGHSH, CDR2 LQKENI. This CDR3 region has 13 residues. V gave up 3 bases and J gave up 2 bases, with 5 bases separating them. CDR3 sequence (DNA): TGTGCCAGCTCACCGACAACCTACAATGAGCAGTTCTTC. Protein product: CASSPTTYNEQFF. The whole variable domain, filled in from reference TRBV18 and TRBJ2-1, reads NAGVMQNPRHLVRRRGQEARLRCSPMKGHSHVYWYRQLPEEGLKFMVYLQKENIIDESGMPKERFSAEFPKEGPSILRIQQVVRGDSAAYFCASSPTTYNEQFFGPGTRLTVL.

The chain recombines TRBV21-1 with TRBJ2-5; the table's D call of TRBD2 was not tested on the DNA. TRBV21-1 constitutes a pseudogene. The CDR3 length is 16 residues. CDR3 in amino acids: CASSPIHERFKETQYF. The CDR3 coding sequence is TGTGCCAGCAGCCCGATTCACGAGCGGTTTAAAGAGACCCAGTACTTC.

The chain couples TRBV3-1 (or the pseudogene TRBV3-2) to TRBJ2-5; D is undetermined. V shed 0 bases and J shed 5 bases, with 13 bases lying between them. Per germline, CDR1 LGHDT and CDR2 YNNKEL (reference sequence). The CDR3 sequence is 15 residues long. Here the CDR3 DNA reads TGTGCCAGCAGCCAAGAGGCCGCGGTTGGGGAGACCCAGTACTTC. It translates to CASSQEAAVGETQYF.

The gene calls are TRBV20-1 and TRBJ2-4; D is tentatively TRBD1 or TRBD2 (6 bases each). CDR3 length: 12 amino acids. Germline V gene data show CDR1 as DFQATT and CDR2 as SNEGSKA (reference sequence). Trimming stripped 3 bases from V and 8 bases from J, with 11 bases between. CDR3 residues: CSASGGGHIQYF. CDR3 coding DNA: TGCAGTGCTAGTGGAGGGGGACACATTCAGTACTTC.

J is TRBJ1-2 and V is TRBV12-5; D is ambiguous. CDR1 is LGHNT, CDR2 FRNRAP, per germline. Trimming shortened V by 1 base and J by 0 bases, and 6 bases separated the two germline ends. The CDR3 spans 14 residues. The CDR3 DNA reads as TGTGCTAGTGGTTTGGGCGATTCTAACTATGGCTACACCTTC. Its protein is CASGLGDSNYGYTF.

V and J are TRBV7-6 and TRBJ2-2, with 10 nucleotides matching TRBD2. The CDR3 extends over 16 amino acids. The V gene end was trimmed by 5 bases and the J gene end by 2 bases; junction bases not matched to a gene: 5. Looked up from germline, CDR1 is SGHVS and CDR2 is FNYEAQ. This CDR3 reads CASSRGLAVNTGELFF. The CDR3 coding sequence is TGTGCCAGCAGCCGCGGACTAGCGGTAAACACCGGGGAGCTGTTTTTT. Variable domain in full (rest from reference TRBV7-6 and TRBJ2-2): GAGVSQSPRYKVTKRGQDVALRCDPISGHVSLYWYRQALGQGPEFLTYFNYEAQQDKSGLPNDRFSAERPEGSISTLTIQRTEQRDSAMYRCASSRGLAVNTGELFFGEGSRLTVL.

The table lists this clone with a few counts. This chain connects TRBV7-9 to TRBJ1-6; tentatively, D is TRBD1 (6 bases). Trimming pared 3 bases from V and 8 bases from J, leaving 11 bases between. Germline V lookup: CDR1 SEHNR, CDR2 FQNEAQ (reference sequence). This CDR3 is 14 amino acids long. In DNA form, the CDR3 reads TGTGCCAGCAGCTTTACAGGGCCGGATTCACCCCTCCACTTT. This codes for CASSFTGPDSPLHF.

This chain uses TRBV3-1 (or the pseudogene TRBV3-2) with TRBJ1-1; D not resolved. Germline V gene sequence: CDR1 LGHDT, CDR2 YNNKEL (reference sequence). The CDR3 is 14 amino acids. V lost 8 bases and J 0 bases, leaving 13 bases between the germline ends. This CDR3 is CASSFGRVNTEAFF. The CDR3 nucleotides read TGTGCCAGCTCCTTCGGGAGGGTGAACACTGAAGCTTTCTTT.

This clone was observed a handful of times. The chain uses TRBV7-9 and TRBJ2-5; no firm D call. The germline V gene has CDR1 SEHNR and CDR2 FQNEAQ (reference sequence). Trimming left V 5 bases short and J 0 bases short, with 7 bases between. The length of the CDR3 is 13 residues. This chain's CDR3 is CASSLSDQETQYF. For the CDR3, the DNA is TGTGCCAGCAGCCTGAGCGACCAAGAGACCCAGTACTTC.

V is TRBV6-2 or TRBV6-3 and J is TRBJ1-1; D is uncertain. The CDR3 totals 15 residues. The germline gives CDR1 MNHEY, CDR2 SVGEGT. The V end lost 0 bases, the J end lost 0 bases, and 8 bases lay between the germline ends. This CDR3 reads CASSYSKAVNTEAFF. CDR3 bases: TGTGCCAGCAGTTACTCGAAGGCGGTGAACACTGAAGCTTTCTTT.

The chain couples TRBV5-1 to TRBJ2-3; the match to TRBD2 covers 8 bases. The junction had 7 bases not matched to a gene; V was cut back by 0 bases and J by 1 base. The CDR3 runs 17 residues. Germline V gene data show CDR1 as SGHRS and CDR2 as YFSETQ. The CDR3 sequence: CASSLEGLVLGTDTQYF. The DNA of the CDR3 is TGCGCCAGCAGCTTGGAGGGACTAGTTTTGGGCACAGATACGCAGTATTTT.